The 2 T cell receptor beta chains reported below all come from one sample, sequenced in a study of T cell repertoires in cytomegalovirus infection. MiXCR, run by TCRdb on the reads, gives a single entry per CDR3 protein. In the table there are about 110,000 distinct CDR3 sequences, around 45% of which are singletons. Their antigens are not known. This specimen was CD8+ T cells from cultured PBMCs, taken from culture after CMV antigen stimulation. These receptors all come from a human donor in good health (CMV status not recorded). Some clones in this sample may be carry-over from other donors' samples.

CDR3 in DNA: TGTGCCAGCAGCGTCCGGGGGCTGAACGACCAAGAGACCCAGTACTTC. This gives the protein CASSVRGLNDQETQYF. This chain joins TRBV13 and TRBJ2-5; possibly TRBD1 or TRBD2 for D (6 bases each). Between the trimmed V and J ends, which lost 5 bases and 0 bases, there was a span of 16 bases. There are 16 residues in the CDR3. Germline values: CDR1 PRHDT, CDR2 FYEKMQ (reference sequence).

The genes are TRBV12-3 or TRBV12-4 and TRBJ1-2; 7 nucleotides match TRBD1. The CDR3 consists of 14 residues. J gave up 8 bases and V 5 bases, and 11 bases lay outside the gene matches. The CDR3 sequence: CASSGSGGRRGYTF. CDR3 in DNA: TGTGCCAGCAGTGGATCAGGGGGAAGAAGGGGCTACACCTTC.